This passage covers 16 T cell receptor beta chains from one sample sequenced in a study of T cells after yellow fever vaccination. TCRdb independently ran MiXCR on the 5' RACE reads; one entry per CDR3 protein. Of some 670,000 distinct CDR3 sequences detected, 9% to 15% appear once; the ten largest clones hold about 15%. Sequenced here: PBMCs, sampled on the day of the yellow fever booster vaccination. The receptors shown here come from a man younger than 40 who received the YFV17D yellow fever vaccine.

This clonotype has ten or more counts. The chain has TRBV7-9 and TRBJ2-1; 7 bases are a match to TRBD1. The CDR3 is made up of 15 amino acids. With 1 base clipped from V and 6 bases from J, the junction kept 6 bases outside the gene matches. CDR1 and CDR2 from the germline V gene are SEHNR and FQNEAQ (reference sequence). The CDR3 nucleotides read TGTGCCAGCAGCTTAGGCCAGGGGGTGATCAATGAGCAGTTCTTC. Residues: CASSLGQGVINEQFF.

The CDR3 protein is CASSFLGGGTDTQYF. The CDR3 nucleotides read TGTGCCAGCAGCTTCTTAGGGGGGGGCACAGATACGCAGTATTTT. The chain joins TRBV11-2 to TRBJ2-3, with D maybe TRBD2 (7 bases). V was clipped by 3 bases and J by 1 base, with 11 bases between them. This CDR3 contains 15 residues. Germline CDR1 and CDR2: SGHAT and FQNNGV.

The chain employs TRBV2 and TRBJ2-5; D remains unclear. The CDR3 extends over 12 amino acids. Germline CDR1 and CDR2: SNHLY and FYNNEI. Trimming left V 9 bases short and J 2 bases short, with 10 bases between. Here the CDR3 DNA reads TGTGCCAGTAACAGAGTACAAGAGACCCAGTACTTC. Translated: CASNRVQETQYF.

There are a few counts of this clonotype. V usage is TRBV20-1 and J usage is TRBJ1-2; a weak D match, TRBD1 (5 bases). This CDR3 is built from 12 residues. CDR1 is DFQATT, CDR2 SNEGSKA, per germline (reference sequence). Trimming stripped 3 bases from V and 7 bases from J, with 12 bases between. In DNA, the CDR3 is TGCAGTGCTAGCCCTTTGGGGGGTGGCTACACCTTC. Amino acids: CSASPLGGGYTF.

This clonotype has more than one count but fewer than ten. V and J are TRBV12-3 or TRBV12-4 and TRBJ2-7, with 8 bases lining up with TRBD1. V was pared by 7 bases and J by 6 bases, with 8 bases of the junction left unmatched. This CDR3 is built from 13 residues. CDR3 sequence reads: CASTFAGGTEQYF. The CDR3 nucleotides are TGTGCCAGCACCTTTGCAGGGGGCACCGAGCAGTACTTC.

This clonotype was seen a few times. The chain couples TRBV5-1 to TRBJ2-3; 10 nucleotides agree with TRBD2. The CDR3 has 16 residues. Per the germline V gene, CDR1 is SGHRS and CDR2 is YFSETQ. V trimming: 4 bases; J trimming: 0 bases; junction bases outside the gene matches: 5. CDR3 sequence (DNA): TGCGCCAGCAGCCTCGGGACTAGCGACAGCACAGATACGCAGTATTTT. As protein: CASSLGTSDSTDTQYF.

J is TRBJ1-1 and V is TRBV5-1; 8 bases map to TRBD1. The trim removed 0 bases at V and 9 bases at J, leaving 4 bases unmatched. The CDR3 totals 13 residues. The V gene's germline CDR1 is SGHRS and CDR2 YFSETQ. For the CDR3, the DNA is TGCGCCAGCAGCTTGGATCTCAGGGGGCAAGCTTTCTTT. Translated, it gives CASSLDLRGQAFF.

This clonotype was observed many times. The V call is TRBV7-2, the J call TRBJ2-2; the D is unclear. The length of the CDR3 is 13 residues. Looked up from germline, CDR1 is SGHTA and CDR2 is FQGNSA. The V and J ends lost 2 bases and 4 bases respectively, with 5 bases between them. The CDR3 loop is CASSLIPTGELFF. The CDR3 coding sequence is TGTGCCAGCAGCTTAATCCCCACCGGGGAGCTGTTTTTT.

This chain joins TRBV6-4 and TRBJ1-1; the D gene is possibly TRBD1 (5 bases). From germline, CDR1 is MRHNA and CDR2 SNTAGT. The ends were cut back, 11 bases at V and 3 bases at J, with 31 bases in the middle. The CDR3 contains 18 residues. The CDR3 region is CAFCPTPGSKGGDTEAFF. Here the CDR3 DNA reads TGTGCCTTCTGTCCGACTCCAGGGTCTAAAGGCGGTGACACTGAAGCTTTCTTT.

The chain couples TRBV20-1 to TRBJ2-1; the D gene is possibly TRBD2 (5 bases). V was cut by 3 bases and J by 5 bases, with 8 bases left in between. CDR1 DFQATT and CDR2 SNEGSKA come from the germline V gene (reference sequence). CDR3 length: 12 amino acids. The CDR3 DNA follows: TGCAGTGCTAGTGAGACTAACAATGAGCAGTTCTTC. It yields the protein CSASETNNEQFF.

V is TRBV29-1 and J is TRBJ2-5; 8 bases match TRBD2. The J segment lost 5 bases and the V segment lost 5 bases, leaving 7 bases of the junction unmatched. Germline V CDR1 and CDR2: SQVTM, ANQGSEA. This CDR3 is 13 amino acids long. The CDR3 sequence is CSVRGTGGETQYF. The CDR3 DNA reads TGCAGCGTTAGGGGGACGGGAGGGGAGACCCAGTACTTC.

V usage is TRBV4-2 and J usage is TRBJ2-1; D gene uncertain. This CDR3 spans 13 amino acids. Germline CDR1 and CDR2: LGHNA and YNFKEQ. Between the trimmed V and J ends, which lost 4 bases and 9 bases, there was a span of 13 bases. CDR3 coding DNA: TGTGCCAGCAGCCTAGAAGTGGCAGGTGAGCAGTTCTTC. This sequence encodes CASSLEVAGEQFF.

This chain links TRBV12-3 or TRBV12-4 with TRBJ2-7; no definite D call. CDR3 length: 14 amino acids. The V end lost 1 base, the J end lost 5 bases, and 12 bases lay between the germline ends. The CDR3 nucleotides are TGTGCCAGCAGTTTAGGCGGAACACGGCACGAGCAGTACTTC. Translating it yields CASSLGGTRHEQYF.

This clonotype was detected a few times. The gene calls are TRBV5-1 and TRBJ1-1; D remains ambiguous. V was cut by 4 bases and J by 0 bases, with 10 bases left in between. Looked up from germline, CDR1 is SGHRS and CDR2 is YFSETQ. The CDR3 contains 14 residues. The CDR3 sequence is CASSKTEMNTEAFF. The CDR3 region has the DNA TGCGCCAGCAGCAAGACGGAGATGAACACTGAAGCTTTCTTT.

The table lists this clonotype with a few counts. V usage is TRBV4-3 and J usage is TRBJ2-5; D is possibly TRBD2 (7 bases). Germline values: CDR1 LGHNA, CDR2 YSLEER. Trimming stripped 2 bases from V and 2 bases from J, with 15 bases between. The CDR3 is 16 residues long. The CDR3 DNA is TGCGCCAGCAGCCAAAATTTCGGGGGGCAACAAGAGACCCAGTACTTC. It specifies CASSQNFGGQQETQYF.

V usage is TRBV30 and J usage is TRBJ1-5; D remains ambiguous. Germline assignment: CDR1 GTSNPN and CDR2 SVGIG (reference sequence). The V gene lost 2 bases and the J gene lost 4 bases, with 9 bases spanning the gap. The CDR3 sequence is 13 residues long. CDR3 nucleotide sequence: TGTGCCTGGAGTCCCGGGTGGAATCAGCCCCAGCATTTT. Amino acid sequence: CAWSPGWNQPQHF. The variable domain in full, with the rest retrieved from reference TRBV30 and TRBJ1-5, is SQTIHQWPATLVQPVGSPLSLECTVEGTSNPNLYWYRQAAGRGLQLLFYSVGIGQISSEVPQNLSASRPQDRQFILSSKKLLLSDSGFYLCAWSPGWNQPQHFGDGTRLSIL.